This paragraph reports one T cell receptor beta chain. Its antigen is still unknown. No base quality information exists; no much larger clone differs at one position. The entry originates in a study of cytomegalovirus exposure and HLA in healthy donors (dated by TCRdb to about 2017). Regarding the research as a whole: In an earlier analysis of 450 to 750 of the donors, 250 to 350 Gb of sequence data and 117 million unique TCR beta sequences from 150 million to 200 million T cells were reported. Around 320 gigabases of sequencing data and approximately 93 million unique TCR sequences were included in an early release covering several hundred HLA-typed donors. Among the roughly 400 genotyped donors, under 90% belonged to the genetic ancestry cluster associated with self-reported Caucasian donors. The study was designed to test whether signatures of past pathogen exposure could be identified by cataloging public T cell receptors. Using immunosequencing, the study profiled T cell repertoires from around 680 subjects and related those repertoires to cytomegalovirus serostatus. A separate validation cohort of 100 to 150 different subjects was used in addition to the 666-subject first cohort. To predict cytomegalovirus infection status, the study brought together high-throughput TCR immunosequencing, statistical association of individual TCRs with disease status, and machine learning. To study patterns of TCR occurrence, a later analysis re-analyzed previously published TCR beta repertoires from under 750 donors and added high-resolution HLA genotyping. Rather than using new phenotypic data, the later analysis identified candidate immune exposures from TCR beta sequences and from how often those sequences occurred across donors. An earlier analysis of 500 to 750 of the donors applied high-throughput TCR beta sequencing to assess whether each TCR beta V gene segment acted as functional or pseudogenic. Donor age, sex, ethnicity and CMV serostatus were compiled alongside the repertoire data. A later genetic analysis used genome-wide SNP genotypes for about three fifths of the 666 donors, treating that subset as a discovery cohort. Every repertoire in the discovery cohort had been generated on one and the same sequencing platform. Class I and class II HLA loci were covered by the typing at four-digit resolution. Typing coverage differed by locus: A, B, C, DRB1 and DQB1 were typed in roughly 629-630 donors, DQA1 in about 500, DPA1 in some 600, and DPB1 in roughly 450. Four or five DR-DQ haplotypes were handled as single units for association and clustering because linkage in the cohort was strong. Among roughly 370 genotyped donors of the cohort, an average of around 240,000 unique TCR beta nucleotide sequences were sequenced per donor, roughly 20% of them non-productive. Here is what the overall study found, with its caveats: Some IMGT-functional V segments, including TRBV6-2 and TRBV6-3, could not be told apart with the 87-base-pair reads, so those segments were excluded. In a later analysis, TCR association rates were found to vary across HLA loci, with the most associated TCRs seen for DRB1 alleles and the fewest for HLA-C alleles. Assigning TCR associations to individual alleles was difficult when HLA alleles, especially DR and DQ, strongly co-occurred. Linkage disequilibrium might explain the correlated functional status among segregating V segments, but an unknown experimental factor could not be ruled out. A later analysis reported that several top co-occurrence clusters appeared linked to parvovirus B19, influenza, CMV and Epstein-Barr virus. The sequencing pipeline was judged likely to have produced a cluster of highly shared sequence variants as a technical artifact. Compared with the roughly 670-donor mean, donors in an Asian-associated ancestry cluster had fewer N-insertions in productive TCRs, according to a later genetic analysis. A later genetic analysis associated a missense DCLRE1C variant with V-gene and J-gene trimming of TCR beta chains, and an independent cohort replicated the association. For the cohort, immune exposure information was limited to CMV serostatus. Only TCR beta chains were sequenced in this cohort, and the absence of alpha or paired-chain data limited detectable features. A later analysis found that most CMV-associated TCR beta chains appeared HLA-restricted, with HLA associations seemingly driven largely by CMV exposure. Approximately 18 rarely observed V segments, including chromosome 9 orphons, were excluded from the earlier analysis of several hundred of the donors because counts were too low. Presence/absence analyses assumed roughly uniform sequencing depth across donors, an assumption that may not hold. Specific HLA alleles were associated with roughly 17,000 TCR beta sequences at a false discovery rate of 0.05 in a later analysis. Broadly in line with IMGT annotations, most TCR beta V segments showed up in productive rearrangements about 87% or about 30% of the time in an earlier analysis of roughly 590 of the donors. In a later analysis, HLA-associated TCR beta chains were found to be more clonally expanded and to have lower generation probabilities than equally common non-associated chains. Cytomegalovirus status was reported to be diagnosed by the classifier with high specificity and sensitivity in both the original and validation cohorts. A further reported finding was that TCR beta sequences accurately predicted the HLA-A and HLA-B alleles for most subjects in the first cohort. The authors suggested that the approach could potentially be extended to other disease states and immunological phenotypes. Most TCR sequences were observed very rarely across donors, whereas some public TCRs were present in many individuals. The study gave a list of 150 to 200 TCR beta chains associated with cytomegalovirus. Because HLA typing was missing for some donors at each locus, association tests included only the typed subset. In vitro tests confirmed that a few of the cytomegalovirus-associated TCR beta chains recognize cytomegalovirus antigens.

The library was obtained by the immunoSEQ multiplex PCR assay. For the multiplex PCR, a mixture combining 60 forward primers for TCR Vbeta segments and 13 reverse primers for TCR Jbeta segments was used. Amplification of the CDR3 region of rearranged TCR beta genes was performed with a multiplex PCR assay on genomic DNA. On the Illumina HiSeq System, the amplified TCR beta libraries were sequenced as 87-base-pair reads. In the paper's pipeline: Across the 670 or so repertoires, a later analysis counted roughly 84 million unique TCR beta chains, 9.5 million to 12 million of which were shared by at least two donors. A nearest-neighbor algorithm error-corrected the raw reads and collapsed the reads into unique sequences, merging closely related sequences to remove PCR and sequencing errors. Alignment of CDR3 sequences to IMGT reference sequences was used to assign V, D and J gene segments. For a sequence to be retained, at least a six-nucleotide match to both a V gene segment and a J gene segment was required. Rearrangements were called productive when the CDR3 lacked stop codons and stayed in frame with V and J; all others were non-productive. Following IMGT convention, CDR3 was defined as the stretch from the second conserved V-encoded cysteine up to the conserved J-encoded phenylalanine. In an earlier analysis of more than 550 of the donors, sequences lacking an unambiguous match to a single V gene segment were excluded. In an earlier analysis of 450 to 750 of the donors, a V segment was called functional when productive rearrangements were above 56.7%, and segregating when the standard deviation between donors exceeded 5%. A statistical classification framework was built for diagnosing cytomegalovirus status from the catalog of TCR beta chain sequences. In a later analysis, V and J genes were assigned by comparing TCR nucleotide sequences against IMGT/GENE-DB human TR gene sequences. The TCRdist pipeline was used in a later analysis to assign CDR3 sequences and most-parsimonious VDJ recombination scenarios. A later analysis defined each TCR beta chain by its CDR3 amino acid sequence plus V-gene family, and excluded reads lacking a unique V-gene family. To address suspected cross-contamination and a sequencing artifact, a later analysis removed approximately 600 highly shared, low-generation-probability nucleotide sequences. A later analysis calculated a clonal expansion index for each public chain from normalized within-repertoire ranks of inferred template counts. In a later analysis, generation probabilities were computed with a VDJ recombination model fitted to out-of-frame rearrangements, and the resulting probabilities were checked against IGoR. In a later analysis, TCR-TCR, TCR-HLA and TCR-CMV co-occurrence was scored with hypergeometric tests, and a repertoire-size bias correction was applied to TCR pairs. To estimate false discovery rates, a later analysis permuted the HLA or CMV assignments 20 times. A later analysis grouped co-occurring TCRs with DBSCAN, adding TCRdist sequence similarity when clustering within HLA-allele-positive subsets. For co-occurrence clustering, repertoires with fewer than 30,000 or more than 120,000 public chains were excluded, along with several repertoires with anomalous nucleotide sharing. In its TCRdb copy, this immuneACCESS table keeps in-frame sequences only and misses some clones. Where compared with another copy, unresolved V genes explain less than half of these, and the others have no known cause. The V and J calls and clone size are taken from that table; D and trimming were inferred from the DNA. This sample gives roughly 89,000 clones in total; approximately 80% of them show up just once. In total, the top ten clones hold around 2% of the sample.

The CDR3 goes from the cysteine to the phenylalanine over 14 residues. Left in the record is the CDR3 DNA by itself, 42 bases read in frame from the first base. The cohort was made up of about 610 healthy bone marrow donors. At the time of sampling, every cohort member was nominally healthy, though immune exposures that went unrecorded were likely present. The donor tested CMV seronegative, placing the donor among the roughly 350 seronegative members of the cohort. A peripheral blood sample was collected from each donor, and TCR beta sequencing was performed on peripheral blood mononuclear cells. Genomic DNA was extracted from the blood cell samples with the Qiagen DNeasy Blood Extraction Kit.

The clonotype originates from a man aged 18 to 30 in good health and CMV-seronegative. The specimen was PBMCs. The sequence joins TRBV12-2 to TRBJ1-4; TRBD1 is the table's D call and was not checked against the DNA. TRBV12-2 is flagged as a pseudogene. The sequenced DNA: TGTGCAAGTCGCCGAGACATAGATAATGAAAAACTGTTTTTT. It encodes CASRRDIDNEKLFF.